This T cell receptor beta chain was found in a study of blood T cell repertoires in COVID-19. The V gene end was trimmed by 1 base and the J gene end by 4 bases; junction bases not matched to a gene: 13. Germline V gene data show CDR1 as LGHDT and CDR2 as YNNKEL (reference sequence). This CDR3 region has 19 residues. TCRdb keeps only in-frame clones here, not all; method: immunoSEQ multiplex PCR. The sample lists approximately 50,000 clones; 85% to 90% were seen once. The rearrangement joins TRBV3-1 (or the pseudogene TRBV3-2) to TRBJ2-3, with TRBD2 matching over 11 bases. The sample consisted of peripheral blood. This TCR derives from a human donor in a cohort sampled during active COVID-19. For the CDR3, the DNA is TGTGCCAGCAGCCAAGCCCCCGCGGTAGCGGGAGGGCCCTCAGATACGCAGTATTTT. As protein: CASSQAPAVAGGPSDTQYF.